The 8 T cell receptor beta chains presented below share a single source sample, sequenced in a study of cytomegalovirus exposure and HLA in healthy donors. Vbeta (60) and Jbeta (13) primers were used in the PCR. The protocol was immunoSEQ multiplex PCR, while the TCRdb copy is restricted to in-frame clones and leaves out a portion. The data contain 110,000 or so clones, under 85% of them seen just once; the ten biggest clones take up around 8%. The sample consisted of PBMCs. The receptors stem from a man aged 35-49 years in good health and CMV-seronegative.

J is TRBJ2-7 and V is TRBV7-9, with 12 bases aligning to TRBD1. Trimming cost V 4 bases and J 1 base; bases outside gene matches: 14. Germline V gene sequence: CDR1 SEHNR, CDR2 FQNEAQ (reference sequence). The length of the CDR3 is 19 residues. This CDR3 is CASSSDGTGGGGLSYEQYF. CDR3 coding DNA: TGTGCCAGCAGCTCCGACGGGACAGGGGGCGGGGGGCTATCCTACGAGCAGTACTTC. The full variable domain, its missing parts supplied by reference TRBV7-9 and TRBJ2-7, is DTGVSQNPRHKITKRGQNVTFRCDPISEHNRLYWYRQTLGQGPEFLTYFQNEAQLEKSRLLSDRFSAERPKGSFSTLEIQRTEQGDSAMYLCASSSDGTGGGGLSYEQYFGPGTRLTVT.

This sequence joins TRBV19 and TRBJ1-5; TRBD1 agrees at 8 bases. J lost 8 bases, V lost 4 bases, and 7 bases had no gene match. Germline CDR1 LNHDA, CDR2 SQIVND (reference sequence). The CDR3 length is 14 residues. CDR3 DNA sequence: TGTGCCAGTAGTACCGGACAGGGCTTTAAGCCCCAGCATTTT. It is translated as CASSTGQGFKPQHF.

V usage is TRBV4-3 and J usage is TRBJ2-1, with 11 bases identical to TRBD1. The V and J ends lost 0 bases and 10 bases, in that order; junction bases with no gene match: 17. CDR3 length equals 19 residues. Germline V gives CDR1 LGHNA, CDR2 YSLEER. CDR3 sequence: CASSQDWGTGGLAGGEQFF. CDR3 sequence (DNA): TGCGCCAGCAGCCAAGACTGGGGGACAGGGGGACTAGCTGGGGGAGAGCAGTTCTTC.

The sample holds many counts of this clone. This rearrangement joins TRBV29-1 to TRBJ2-7, with D possibly TRBD1 on 5 matching bases. This CDR3 contains 14 residues. Trimming stripped 6 bases from V and 6 bases from J, with 21 bases between. Germline CDR1 SQVTM, CDR2 ANQGSEA. CDR3 loop: CSVGLLDGHREQYF. CDR3 nucleotides: TGCAGCGTAGGCCTTCTGGACGGACACCGCGAGCAGTACTTC.

CDR3 sequence: CAISARRTEQETQYF. CDR3 coding DNA: TGTGCCATCAGTGCCCGGAGAACGGAACAAGAGACCCAGTACTTC. The V call is TRBV10-3, the J call TRBJ2-5, with D unresolved. The germline gives CDR1 ENHRY, CDR2 SYGVKD. This CDR3 is built from 15 residues. Trimming removed 4 bases at V and 2 bases at J, with 14 bases between.

The chain carries TRBV9 and TRBJ1-6; no firm D call. Trimming took off 2 bases at V and 0 bases at J, with 12 bases between the two ends. Germline V lookup: CDR1 SGDLS, CDR2 YYNGEE. The CDR3 covers 17 residues. The CDR3 DNA reads TGTGCCAGCAGCGTTTCCCAGGCAAGCTCCTATAATTCACCCCTCCACTTT. As protein: CASSVSQASSYNSPLHF.

CDR3 bases: TGTGCCACTCAGTTTGGAGGTTGGGCAGGCAATCAGCCCCAGCATTTT. Translated: CATQFGGWAGNQPQHF. The V call is TRBV15, the J call TRBJ1-5; D gene unclear. This CDR3 contains 16 residues. Germline V gene lookup returns CDR1 LNHNV and CDR2 YYDKDF (reference sequence). Trimming took off 9 bases at V and 2 bases at J, with 20 bases between the two ends.

The V gene is TRBV7-3, the J gene TRBJ2-5; 10 bases match TRBD1. The CDR3 runs 17 residues. Germline loops: CDR1 SGHTA, CDR2 FQGTGA. V was clipped by 4 bases and J by 4 bases; unmatched bases: 12. CDR3 bases: TGTGCCAGCAGCTCGGGCATGGGACAGGGGTGGGGAGAGACCCAGTACTTC. Its protein is CASSSGMGQGWGETQYF. The full variable domain, in which reference TRBV7-3 and TRBJ2-5 provide the parts outside the CDR3, is GAGVSQTPSNKVTEKGKYVELRCDPISGHTALYWYRQSLGQGPEFLIYFQGTGAADDSGLPNDRFFAVRPEGSVSTLKIQRTERGDSAVYLCASSSGMGQGWGETQYFGPGTRLLVL.